This T cell receptor (beta chain) comes out of a study of a mutant IDH1 vaccine in newly diagnosed glioma. About the study: Patients were given eight vaccinations, scheduled in weeks 1, 3, 5, 7, 11, 15, 19 and 23. Previous treatment comprised radiotherapy, temozolomide, or both, mostly both.

Time point meaning: week 23, last vaccination. All doses held 300 ug of mutant IDH1 20-mer peptide, with topical imiquimod. Donors had new IDH1-mutant astrocytomas of WHO grade 3 or 4 (ATRX-lost). CDR1 SGHDT and CDR2 YYEEEE come from the germline V gene. This CDR3 is 17 amino acids long. Trimming took 4 bases from V and 2 from J; bases not matched to a gene: 11. Data came from immunoSEQ multiplex PCR; TCRdb stores just in-frame clones and leaves some out. The table records approximately 82,000 clones, approximately 85% of them present only once. Remarks on this clone: Antigen: not known.

The chain joins TRBV5-6 to TRBJ1-2; TRBD1 matches at 10 bases. The receptor was isolated from a woman aged 50 to 60 with glioma. Source: PBMCs, taken from a glioma patient whose treatment included an IDH1 peptide vaccine. CDR3 region: CASSLPGQGSENYGYTF. CDR3 nucleotide sequence: TGTGCCAGCAGCCTGCCGGGACAGGGGTCGGAGAACTATGGCTACACCTTC.